This is a list of T cell receptor beta chains from one sample in a study of response to subunit inactivated influenza vaccine. MiXCR, run by TCRdb on the RT-PCR reads, gives a single entry per CDR3 protein. The sample consists of roughly 550,000 distinct CDR3 sequences, under 25% of them appearing once. These records were also assigned to another study, of T cells expressing NK-cell markers.

The source material was CD4+ T cells sorted from PBMCs, sampled about 12 days after vaccination. Receptors were obtained from a man in his fifties or sixties who received an inactivated influenza vaccine. Each CDR3 is given with its conserved first and last residue. The order of the fields is CDR3 protein, CDR3 DNA, V gene, clone size, D gene, CDR3 length, J gene. D genes are given only for firm matches. Where a row states a size, it is once, few, many or the class of an expanded clone; other rows omit it.

CDR3: CASQGAAYNEQFF
DNA: TGTGCCAGCCAGGGTGCTGCCTACAATGAGCAGTTCTTC
V: TRBV6-6
size: few
D: NA
length: 13
J: TRBJ2-1

CDR3: CASSGARGNEKLFF
DNA: TGTGCCAGCAGCGGGGCTCGGGGAAATGAAAAACTGTTTTTT
V: TRBV12-3/TRBV12-4
size: NA
D: NA
length: 14
J: TRBJ1-4

CDR3: CSARDSTTDTQYF
DNA: TGCAGTGCTAGAGATTCGACCACAGATACGCAGTATTTT
V: TRBV20-1
size: NA
D: NA
length: 13
J: TRBJ2-3

CDR3: CASFFGGRAYGYTF
DNA: TGTGCCAGCTTTTTTGGTGGCAGGGCCTATGGCTACACCTTC
V: TRBV6-1
size: NA
D: NA
length: 14
J: TRBJ1-2

CDR3: CASIRDRMNTEAFF
DNA: TGTGCCAGCATCCGGGACAGGATGAACACTGAAGCTTTCTTT
V: TRBV7-2
size: few
D: TRBD1
length: 14
J: TRBJ1-1

CDR3: CASSVTSGSPYEQYF
DNA: TGTGCCAGCAGTGTCACTAGCGGGAGCCCCTACGAGCAGTACTTC
V: TRBV2
size: NA
D: TRBD2
length: 15
J: TRBJ2-7

CDR3: CASSLAAAGGDNEQFF
DNA: TGTGCCAGCAGCTTAGCAGCGGCGGGGGGGGACAATGAGCAGTTCTTC
V: TRBV7-9
size: NA
D: TRBD2
length: 16
J: TRBJ2-1

CDR3: CSVAGQYTEAFF
DNA: TGCAGCGTTGCGGGCCAATACACTGAAGCTTTCTTT
V: TRBV29-1
size: NA
D: NA
length: 12
J: TRBJ1-1

CDR3: CASSYSYRGDTIYF
DNA: TGTGCCAGCAGTTACTCGTACAGGGGGGACACCATATATTTT
V: TRBV6-5
size: few
D: TRBD1
length: 14
J: TRBJ1-3

CDR3: CASRVPGAGELFF
DNA: TGTGCCAGTAGGGTCCCCGGTGCCGGGGAGCTGTTTTTT
V: TRBV6-2/TRBV6-3
size: NA
D: NA
length: 13
J: TRBJ2-2

CDR3: CASSSSRILRDKGFF
DNA: TGTGCCAGCAGTTCATCGAGGATCCTCCGGGACAAGGGCTTCTTC
V: TRBV28
size: few
D: NA
length: 15
J: TRBJ2-1

CDR3: CASSLGADYGYTF
DNA: TGTGCCAGCAGTTTAGGAGCAGACTATGGCTACACCTTC
V: TRBV28
size: NA
D: NA
length: 13
J: TRBJ1-2

CDR3: CASSRGTGQYEQYF
DNA: TGTGCCAGCAGCCGCGGGACAGGACAATACGAGCAGTACTTC
V: TRBV27
size: NA
D: TRBD1
length: 14
J: TRBJ2-7

CDR3: CSATDRAGSSGNTIYF
DNA: TGCAGTGCTACAGACAGGGCAGGGTCGTCTGGAAACACCATATATTTT
V: TRBV20-1
size: NA
D: TRBD1
length: 16
J: TRBJ1-3

CDR3: CASSLRGRAHNSPLHF
DNA: TGTGCCAGCAGCTTAAGGGGGCGCGCCCATAATTCACCCCTCCACTTT
V: TRBV11-2
size: few
D: TRBD1
length: 16
J: TRBJ1-6

CDR3: CASSLQIAYEQYF
DNA: TGTGCCAGCAGTTTGCAGATCGCCTACGAGCAGTACTTC
V: TRBV12-3/TRBV12-4
size: NA
D: NA
length: 13
J: TRBJ2-7

CDR3: CSARDMAGANTGELFF
DNA: TGCAGTGCTAGAGATATGGCAGGGGCAAACACCGGGGAGCTGTTTTTT
V: TRBV20-1
size: NA
D: NA
length: 16
J: TRBJ2-2

CDR3: CSARDGGAGGYNEQFF
DNA: TGCAGTGCTAGAGATGGGGGAGCGGGAGGATACAATGAGCAGTTCTTC
V: TRBV20-1
size: NA
D: TRBD2
length: 16
J: TRBJ2-1

CDR3: CASSLDGGFYNEQFF
DNA: TGCGCCAGCAGCTTGGACGGGGGTTTCTACAATGAGCAGTTCTTC
V: TRBV5-1
size: many
D: NA
length: 15
J: TRBJ2-1

CDR3: CASSTQGHYNEQFF
DNA: TGTGCCAGCAGCACCCAGGGCCACTACAATGAGCAGTTCTTC
V: TRBV7-2
size: few
D: NA
length: 14
J: TRBJ2-1

CDR3: CASSQAQNTGELFF
DNA: TGTGCCAGCAGCCAAGCACAGAACACCGGGGAGCTGTTTTTT
V: TRBV3-1
size: NA
D: NA
length: 14
J: TRBJ2-2

CDR3: CAWISGRAFF
DNA: TGTGCCTGGATCTCGGGTCGCGCTTTCTTT
V: TRBV30
size: NA
D: NA
length: 10
J: TRBJ1-1

CDR3: CATSRRNRASGNTIYF
DNA: TGTGCCACCAGCAGACGAAACAGGGCCAGTGGAAACACCATATATTTT
V: TRBV15
size: few
D: NA
length: 16
J: TRBJ1-3

CDR3: CAWSRQGEGYEQYF
DNA: TGTGCCTGGAGCCGACAGGGGGAAGGGTACGAGCAGTACTTC
V: TRBV30
size: NA
D: TRBD1
length: 14
J: TRBJ2-7

CDR3: CATSRDPRRDRNISPLHF
DNA: TGTGCCACCAGCAGAGATCCCAGGCGGGACAGGAATATTTCACCCCTCCACTTT
V: TRBV15
size: few
D: TRBD1
length: 18
J: TRBJ1-6